The entry below describes one T cell receptor (beta chain). Its antigen remains unidentified. Trimming removed 6 bases from V and 4 bases from J; junction bases left unmatched: 5. The length of the CDR3 is 14 residues. The germline gives CDR1 MGHDK, CDR2 SYGVNS. This sample is part of a study of breast tumors, draining lymph nodes, adjacent tissues. Study-wide results and caveats: Compared with lymph nodes, tumors were less diverse; compared with nontumor tissue, more. The data were judged consistent with most tumor T cells coming from lymph node and expanding in tumor. Tumor and nontumor repertoires were significantly more similar in luminal-like than in basal-like breast cancer.

The lymph nodes were axillary draining lymph nodes from breast cancer patients. TCRdb passed the multiplex PCR reads through MiXCR, listing each CDR3 protein once. The repertoire holds under 250,000 distinct CDR3 sequences, with roughly 32% as singletons. Source material: axillary lymph node tissue. V gene TRBV25-1 combines with J gene TRBJ2-1, with TRBD2 matching 8 bases. This clonotype was sampled from a female donor with breast cancer. Some clones in this sample may be carry-over from other donors' samples. The CDR3 loop is CASRPAGDYNEQFF. CDR3 nucleotides: TGTGCCAGCAGACCAGCGGGGGATTACAATGAGCAGTTCTTC.